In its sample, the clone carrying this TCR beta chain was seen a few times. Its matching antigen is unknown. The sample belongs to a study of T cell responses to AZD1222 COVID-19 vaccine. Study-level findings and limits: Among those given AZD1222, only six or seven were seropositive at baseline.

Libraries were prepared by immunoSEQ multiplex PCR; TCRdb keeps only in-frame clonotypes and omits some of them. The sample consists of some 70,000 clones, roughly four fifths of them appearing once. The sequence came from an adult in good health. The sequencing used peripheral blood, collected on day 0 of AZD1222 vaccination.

The CDR3 sequence: CASIQGAGNTIYF. In nucleotides, the CDR3 is TGTGCCAGCATTCAGGGTGCCGGAAACACCATATATTTT. The chain is built from TRBV6-5 and TRBJ1-3, with a tentative D call TRBD1 (5 bases). The V and J ends lost 7 bases and 4 bases respectively, with 11 bases between them. The CDR3 is 13 residues long. The germline V gene encodes CDR1 MNHEY and CDR2 SVGAGI.